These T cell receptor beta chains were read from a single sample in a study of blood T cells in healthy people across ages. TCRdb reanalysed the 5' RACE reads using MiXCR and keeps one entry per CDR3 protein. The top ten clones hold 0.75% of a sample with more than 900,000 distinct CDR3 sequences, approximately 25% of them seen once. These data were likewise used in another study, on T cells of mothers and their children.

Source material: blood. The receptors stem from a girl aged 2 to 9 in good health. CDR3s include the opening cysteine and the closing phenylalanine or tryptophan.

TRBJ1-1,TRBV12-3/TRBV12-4,CASSPGVGLNTEAFF
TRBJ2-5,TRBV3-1,CASSQFKPSETQYF
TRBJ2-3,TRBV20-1,CSAPMRTDTQYF
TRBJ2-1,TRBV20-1,CSVADRVNNEQFF
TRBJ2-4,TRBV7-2,CASSLGGLAGDVGQYF
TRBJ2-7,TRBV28,CASSFSGIKQYF
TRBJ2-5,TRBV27,CASSSGGPLETQYF
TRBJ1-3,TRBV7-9,CASGGGGLSSGNTIYF
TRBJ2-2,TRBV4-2,CASSRVAGAGNTGELFF
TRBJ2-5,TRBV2,CASSQYSQETQYF
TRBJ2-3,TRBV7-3,CASSLEGSGSQVDTQYF
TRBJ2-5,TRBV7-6,CASVARASGGLQETQYF
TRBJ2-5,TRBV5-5,CASSYQVPGQGRGGQYF
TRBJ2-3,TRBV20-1,CSARGGPAGGPADTQYF
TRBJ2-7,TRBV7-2,CASSSPRTLEVYEQYF
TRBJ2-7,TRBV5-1,CASSFTSGASYEQYF
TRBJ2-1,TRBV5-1,CATGSDSQQFF
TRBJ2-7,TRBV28,CASSLSGAGQYF
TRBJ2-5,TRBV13,CASAFSGETQYF
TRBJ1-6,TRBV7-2,CASSLSSLGFGSPLHF
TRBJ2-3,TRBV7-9,CASSYLPQGLDTQYF
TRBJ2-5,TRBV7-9,CASSLGLGDQETQYF
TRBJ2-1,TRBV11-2,CASSLEAGAHNEQFF
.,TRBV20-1,CSAGWAQTYEQYF
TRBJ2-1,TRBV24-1,CATSEPAGDSRNEQFF
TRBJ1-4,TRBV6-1,CASSEESMAIGEKLFF
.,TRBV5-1,CASSYRGAYNEQFF
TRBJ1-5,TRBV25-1,CASSDGGHYNQPQHF
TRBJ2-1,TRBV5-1,CASSLTRGVYNEQFF
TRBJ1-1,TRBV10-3,CAISSAGGMNTEAFF
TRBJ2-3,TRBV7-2,CASSLGAIGTDTQYF
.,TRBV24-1,CATSDPGTSDEQFF
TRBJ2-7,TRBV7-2,CASSLGRGRVGYEQYF
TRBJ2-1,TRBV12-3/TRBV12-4,CASSTPSGSFYNEQFF
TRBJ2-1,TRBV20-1,CSARGTDTGRHNEQFF
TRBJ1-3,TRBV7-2,CASSREQGAHRNTTYF
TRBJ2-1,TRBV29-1,CSVEDQRGYNEQFF
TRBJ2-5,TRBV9,CASVVGAGDMETQYF
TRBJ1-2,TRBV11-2,CASSRTRPVTLRGYGYTF
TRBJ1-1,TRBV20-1,CSARDTEHTEAFF
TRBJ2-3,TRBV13,CASSRAGGRDTQYF
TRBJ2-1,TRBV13,CASRRTGEVYNEQFF
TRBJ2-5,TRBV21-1,CASSKERRDTRQETQYF
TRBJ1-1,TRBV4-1,CASSLGTGIVEAFF
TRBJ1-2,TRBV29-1,CSVEEGGALYGYTF
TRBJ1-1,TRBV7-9,CASSFTGEYTEAFF
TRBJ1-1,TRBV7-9,CASSPIPDRLNTEAFF
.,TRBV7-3,CASSLTAGVTSKYNKQFF
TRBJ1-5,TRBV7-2,CASSLGSGQVHQPQHF
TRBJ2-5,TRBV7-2,CASTIDGLRQETQYF
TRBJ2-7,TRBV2,CASSEEGTGDEQYF
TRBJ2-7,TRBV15,CATSRVYAYEQYF
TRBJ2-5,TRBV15,CATSRVSETQYF
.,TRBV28,CATGGAGEQYF
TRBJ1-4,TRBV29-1,CSVVGDRGRKLFF
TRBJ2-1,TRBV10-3,CAISVGDLYNEQFF
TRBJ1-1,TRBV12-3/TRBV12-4,CASSAQGRGTEAFF
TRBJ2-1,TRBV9,CASSVVAAYNEQFF
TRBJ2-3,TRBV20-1,CSAGADGQGGTQYF